These T cell receptor beta chains were read from a single sample in a study of T cell repertoires in cytomegalovirus infection. TCRdb independently ran MiXCR on the reads; one entry per CDR3 protein. The sample records approximately 110,000 distinct CDR3 sequences, around 30% being singletons. Their cognate antigens are unknown. Sample: CD8+ T cells from cultured PBMCs, taken from culture after CMV antigen stimulation. The source is a human donor in good health (CMV status not recorded). Some clones in this sample may be carry-over from other donors' samples. Both conserved end residues are part of each CDR3. D genes are given only for firm matches. Some rows have no size entry. The others give once, few or many, or a class for an expanded clone.

clone_size | d_call | j_call | v_call | cdr3_aa | cdr3_nt
few | TRBD2 | TRBJ2-7 | TRBV4-2 | CASSHPGGEQYF | TGTGCCAGCAGCCACCCGGGGGGCGAGCAGTACTTC
. | . | TRBJ1-1 | TRBV7-2 | CASSFVGGVREAFF | TGTGCCAGCAGCTTTGTTGGCGGGGTGCGAGAAGCTTTCTTT
. | . | TRBJ1-5 | TRBV10-2 | CASGQPQHF | TGCGCCAGTGGACAGCCCCAGCATTTT
few | . | TRBJ1-2 | TRBV7-8 | CASSLGDGHDYGYTF | TGTGCCAGCAGCTTAGGGGACGGACATGACTATGGCTACACCTTC
few | TRBD1 | TRBJ2-7 | TRBV19 | CASSIPEIDRDQQYF | TGTGCCAGTAGTATACCTGAAATCGACAGGGATCAGCAGTACTTC
. | . | TRBJ1-1 | TRBV4-1 | CASSQGDTGYTEAFF | TGTGCCAGCAGCCAAGGGGATACAGGATACACTGAAGCTTTCTTT
. | . | TRBJ2-1 | TRBV27 | CASSFGGAYNEQFF | TGTGCCAGCAGTTTTGGCGGGGCTTACAATGAGCAGTTCTTC
. | TRBD2 | TRBJ2-2 | TRBV7-9 | CASSISLAPGELFF | TGTGCCAGCAGCATATCACTAGCGCCCGGGGAGCTGTTTTTT
many | TRBD1 | TRBJ1-1 | TRBV7-2 | CASRLPGTGPWNTEAFF | TGTGCCAGCAGACTGCCCGGGACAGGGCCTTGGAACACTGAAGCTTTCTTT
. | . | TRBJ2-1 | TRBV30 | CACLYYNEQFF | TGTGCCTGTCTTTATTACAATGAGCAGTTCTTC
few | . | TRBJ2-7 | TRBV27 | CASSLGQNYEQYF | TGTGCCAGCAGTTTAGGGCAGAACTACGAGCAGTACTTC
few | TRBD1 | TRBJ2-7 | TRBV4-1 | CASSQAGQGSYEQYF | TGCGCCAGCAGCCAAGCGGGACAGGGGAGCTACGAGCAGTACTTC
few | . | TRBJ2-7 | TRBV20-1 | CSARPTGTYEQYF | TGCAGTGCTAGGCCTACCGGGACCTACGAGCAGTACTTC
. | . | TRBJ1-2 | TRBV7-2 | CASSLDRAGNYGYTF | TGTGCCAGCAGCTTAGACCGGGCAGGGAACTATGGCTACACCTTC
. | . | TRBJ2-7 | TRBV7-4 | CASSPRTGRVYEQYF | TGTGCCAGCAGCCCGCGGACGGGTAGAGTCTACGAGCAGTACTTC
many | . | TRBJ2-1 | TRBV7-9 | CASSLTSNEQFF | TGTGCCAGCAGCTTAACTAGCAATGAGCAGTTCTTC
many | . | TRBJ2-1 | TRBV28 | CASSSRVRGPYNEQFF | TGTGCCAGCAGTTCTCGTGTCCGGGGGCCCTACAATGAGCAGTTCTTC
few | . | TRBJ2-1 | TRBV6-2/TRBV6-3 | CASSYGQGVYEQFF | TGTGCCAGCAGTTACGGGCAGGGTGTCTATGAGCAGTTCTTC
few | . | TRBJ1-1 | TRBV7-9 | CASSLEGFGTEAFF | TGTGCCAGCAGCTTAGAGGGGTTCGGGACTGAAGCTTTCTTT
. | TRBD1 | TRBJ2-7 | TRBV6-5 | CASSYSGTDALEQYF | TGTGCCAGCAGTTACTCCGGGACAGATGCCCTCGAGCAGTACTTC
. | TRBD1 | TRBJ2-7 | TRBV11-2 | CASSLDGGTGAYEQYF | TGTGCCAGCAGCTTAGATGGAGGGACAGGGGCCTACGAGCAGTACTTC
few | . | TRBJ2-3 | TRBV5-5 | CASSLFGDTQYF | TGTGCCAGCAGCTTGTTCGGCGATACGCAGTATTTT
few | . | TRBJ1-1 | TRBV6-5 | CASSRKLNTEAFF | TGTGCCAGCAGTCGGAAATTGAACACTGAAGCTTTCTTT
. | . | TRBJ1-1 | TRBV6-1 | CASSVALPRTEAFF | TGTGCCAGCAGTGTAGCCCTACCCCGGACTGAAGCTTTCTTT
many | . | TRBJ2-6 | TRBV27 | CASTTSWVYGLDGANVLTF | TGTGCCAGCACTACAAGCTGGGTTTATGGACTCGATGGGGCCAACGTCCTGACTTTC
. | . | TRBJ1-1 | TRBV2 | CASSEMKGGRTEAFF | TGTGCCAGCAGTGAAATGAAAGGCGGACGCACTGAAGCTTTCTTT
. | . | TRBJ1-1 | TRBV5-1 | CASSLEAGAVEAFF | TGCGCCAGCAGCTTGGAGGCAGGGGCGGTTGAAGCTTTCTTT
. | . | TRBJ2-5 | TRBV7-6 | CASSLGGPQYF | TGTGCCAGCAGCTTAGGGGGACCCCAGTACTTC